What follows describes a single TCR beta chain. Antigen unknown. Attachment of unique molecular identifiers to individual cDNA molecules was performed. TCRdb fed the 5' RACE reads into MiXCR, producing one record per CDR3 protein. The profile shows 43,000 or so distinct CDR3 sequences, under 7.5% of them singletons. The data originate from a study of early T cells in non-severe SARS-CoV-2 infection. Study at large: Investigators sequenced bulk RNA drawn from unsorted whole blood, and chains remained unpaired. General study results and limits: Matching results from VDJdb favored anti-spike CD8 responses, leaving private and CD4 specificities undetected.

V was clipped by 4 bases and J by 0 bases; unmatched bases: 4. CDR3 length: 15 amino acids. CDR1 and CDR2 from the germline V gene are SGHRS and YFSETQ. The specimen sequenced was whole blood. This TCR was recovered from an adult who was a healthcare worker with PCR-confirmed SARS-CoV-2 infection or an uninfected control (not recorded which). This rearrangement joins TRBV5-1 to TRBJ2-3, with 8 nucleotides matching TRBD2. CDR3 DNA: TGCGCCAGCAGCACTAGCGGTGCTAGCACAGATACGCAGTATTTT. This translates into CASSTSGASTDTQYF.